This T cell receptor beta chain was captured by sequencing in a study of early T cells in non-severe SARS-CoV-2 infection (TCRdb year 2021). Study-wide context: TCR sequencing used bulk RNA from unsorted whole blood, so alpha and beta chains could not be paired.

This clonotype was observed many times. What antigen it recognizes has not been identified. One base away there is no much larger clone; base qualities are not given. Paper-wide results and their limitations: VDJdb matching was skewed toward anti-spike CD8 responses and likely underestimated virus-specific expansions, missing private and CD4 specificities.

The library came from 5' RACE. The sample was run on a NextSeq 500. The TCR library protocol attached unique molecular identifiers to individual cDNA molecules to correct for sequencing error and PCR bias. Sequencing covered both TCR alpha and beta chains, and within each sample the abundances of alpha and beta sequences were tightly co-correlated. The study's own analysis went as follows. Decombinator V4 was used to annotate the V gene, J gene and CDR3 of the TCR sequences. Expanded TCRs were defined as changing significantly between any two time points under a Poisson model with p below 0.0001. TCR abundances were normalised to the total number of TCRs sequenced per sample and expressed as counts per million. MAIT TCRs were defined by TRAV1-2 paired with TRAJ12, TRAJ20 or TRAJ33, and iNKT TCRs by TRAV10 paired with TRAJ18. VDJdb, accessed 1 November 2021, was searched for CMV, EBV and SARS-CoV-2 annotated TCRs, with TCRs annotated for multiple antigens excluded. TCRdb cleaned the public reads at Q25 with fastp, built clones with MiXCR and kept in-frame beta chains. Each CDR3 protein appears once, grouped with its most common genes and DNA. The V and J calls here are based on TCRdb, not the publication. The sample table records some 71,000 distinct CDR3 sequences; around 13% of these occur just once. About 14% of the sample rests with the top ten.

Here V drops 6 bases and J drops 10 bases, and the junction holds 9 bases not matched to any gene. The germline V gene encodes CDR1 MNHEY and CDR2 SVGEGT. Measured from the cysteine to the phenylalanine, the CDR3 is 14 residues long. The sequence is cut down to CDR3 DNA, 42 bases in frame from base 1. Set within a cohort of healthcare workers in London, UK, this nested case-control study involved weekly PCR testing of nasopharyngeal swabs along with blood sampling. Healthcare workers were enrolled in the week of the UK lockdown, from 23 to 31 March 2020, and were followed every week for up to 16 weeks.

Source material: whole blood. The chain joins TRBV6-2 or TRBV6-3 to TRBJ1-6; 7 of the junction bases match TRBD1. The sequence came from an adult who was a healthcare worker with PCR-confirmed SARS-CoV-2 infection or an uninfected control (not recorded which). Read as DNA, the sequence is TGTGCCAGCAGGCTCACAGGGGACCGGTCACCCCTCCACTTT. Its coded protein is CASRLTGDRSPLHF.